This T cell receptor (beta chain) was identified in a study of cytomegalovirus exposure and HLA in healthy donors. Turning to the study itself: The approximately 120 validation repertoires were reported in a later analysis to have been generated on the same platform as the roughly 670 first-cohort repertoires.

The CDR3 spans 14 residues. Germline CDR1 and CDR2: SGHNT and YYREEE (reference sequence). Deletions cut 5 bases from V and 7 bases from J, with 16 bases between. On this clone: What it recognizes is unknown.

Study-wide findings and caveats: The classifier reportedly diagnosed cytomegalovirus status with high sensitivity and specificity. Most TCR sequences were uncommon, yet certain public TCRs appeared in many donors.

Sequencing used immunoSEQ multiplex PCR; TCRdb keeps in-frame clones, though not all of them. The table has roughly 140,000 clones, around 90% seen once. Material for sequencing was PBMCs. This TCR derives from a woman younger than 35 in good health and CMV-seropositive. The gene calls are TRBV5-4 and TRBJ2-1; possible D gene TRBD2, 7 bases. CDR3 sequence (DNA): TGTGCCAGCAGTTTAGGGGGGGACTTGAATGAGCAGTTCTTC. Its translation is CASSLGGDLNEQFF.